This T cell receptor beta chain was observed in a study of blood T cell repertoires in COVID-19. Clones were read by immunoSEQ multiplex PCR, and TCRdb kept only the in-frame ones, dropping some. The repertoire consists of 150,000 or so clones, with more than 75% occurring once and the leading ten covering about 1.2%. The CDR3 sequence is 15 residues long. The germline gives CDR1 SGHTA, CDR2 FQGNSA. Between the trimmed V and J ends, which lost 3 bases and 6 bases, there was a span of 17 bases. This clonotype was obtained from a human donor with acute COVID-19. The donor label of this sample is uncertain. Input material: PBMCs or T cells enriched from blood (not recorded which). The rearrangement joins TRBV7-2 to TRBJ1-2; TRBD1 is a possible D gene (5 bases). The CDR3 nucleotides read TGTGCCAGCAGCTTTCTGGGACTGCAGAGGGATGGCTACACCTTC. Amino acid sequence: CASSFLGLQRDGYTF.